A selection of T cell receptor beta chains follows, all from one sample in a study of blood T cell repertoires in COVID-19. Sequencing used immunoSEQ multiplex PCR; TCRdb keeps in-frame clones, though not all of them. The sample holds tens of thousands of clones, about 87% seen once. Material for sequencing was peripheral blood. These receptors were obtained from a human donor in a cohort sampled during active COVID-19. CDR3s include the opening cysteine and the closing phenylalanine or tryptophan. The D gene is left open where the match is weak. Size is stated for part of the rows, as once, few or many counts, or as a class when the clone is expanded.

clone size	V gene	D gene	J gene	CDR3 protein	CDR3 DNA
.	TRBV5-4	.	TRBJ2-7	CASSLAVSEQYF	TGTGCCAGCAGCTTGGCTGTTAGCGAGCAGTACTTC
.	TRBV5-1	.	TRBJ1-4	CASSFDTFREKLFF	TGCGCCAGCAGCTTCGACACGTTCCGGGAAAAACTGTTTTTT
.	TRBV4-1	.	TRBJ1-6	CASSENRVGGSPLHF	TGCGCCAGCAGCGAAAACAGGGTAGGTGGGTCACCCCTCCACTTT
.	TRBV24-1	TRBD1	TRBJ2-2	CATSDPTGGAYTGELFF	TGTGCCACCAGTGATCCGACAGGGGGGGCTTACACCGGGGAGCTGTTTTTT
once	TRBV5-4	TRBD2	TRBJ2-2	CASSRGGQNTGELFF	TGTGCCAGCAGTCGGGGGGGACAGAACACCGGGGAGCTGTTTTTT
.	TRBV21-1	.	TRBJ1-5	CASSPFRDRDIICNQPQHF	TGTGCCAGCAGCCCATTCCGGGACAGGGATATAATTTGCAATCAGCCCCAGCATTTT
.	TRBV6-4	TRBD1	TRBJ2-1	CASSDDRGYDEQFF	TGTGCCAGCAGTGACGACAGGGGGTACGATGAGCAGTTCTTC
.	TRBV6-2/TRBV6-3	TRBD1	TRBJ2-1	CASSQTGGTYNEQFF	TGTGCCAGCAGCCAGACAGGGGGCACCTACAATGAGCAGTTCTTC
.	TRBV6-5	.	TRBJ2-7	CASSTFDRPDDEQYF	TGTGCCAGCAGTACCTTCGACAGGCCGGACGACGAGCAGTACTTC
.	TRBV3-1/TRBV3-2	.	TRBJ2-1	CASSQALYNEQFF	TGTGCCAGCAGCCAAGCCCTTTACAATGAGCAGTTCTTC
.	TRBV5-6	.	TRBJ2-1	CASGGGVAYNEQFF	TGTGCCAGTGGAGGAGGGGTGGCCTACAATGAGCAGTTCTTC
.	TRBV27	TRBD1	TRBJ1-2	CASSLRTFGQGAREDYGYTF	TGTGCCAGCAGTTTACGTACGTTCGGACAGGGGGCCCGTGAGGACTATGGCTACACCTTC
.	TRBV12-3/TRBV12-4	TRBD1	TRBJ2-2	CASSWDREELFF	TGTGCCAGCAGTTGGGACAGGGAGGAGCTGTTTTTT
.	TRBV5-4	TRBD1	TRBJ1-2	CASSLFGTGDYGYTF	TGTGCCAGCAGCTTGTTTGGGACAGGGGACTATGGCTACACCTTC
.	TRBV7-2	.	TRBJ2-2	CGSRKTHNTGELFF	TGTGGGTCTAGGAAGACGCATAACACCGGGGAGCTGTTTTTT
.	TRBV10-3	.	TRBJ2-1	CAISETPQGGEQFF	TGTGCCATCAGTGAAACACCACAGGGCGGTGAGCAGTTCTTC
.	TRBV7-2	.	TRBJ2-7	CASSNPTGYYEQYF	TGTGCCAGCAGCAACCCGACAGGTTACTACGAGCAGTACTTC
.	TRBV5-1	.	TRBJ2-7	CASSLASGAIYEQYF	TGCGCCAGCAGCTTGGCGTCAGGGGCAATCTACGAGCAGTACTTC
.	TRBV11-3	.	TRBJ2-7	CASSLGGSYEQYF	TGTGCCAGCAGCTTAGGTGGTAGCTACGAGCAGTACTTC
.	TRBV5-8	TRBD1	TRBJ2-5	CASSLETGGISQETQYF	TGTGCCAGCAGCTTGGAGACAGGGGGAATCAGCCAAGAGACCCAGTACTTC
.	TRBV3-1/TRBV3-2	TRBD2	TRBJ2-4	CASSQGGLAGDNIQYF	TGTGCCAGCAGCCAAGGGGGACTAGCGGGGGATAACATTCAGTACTTC
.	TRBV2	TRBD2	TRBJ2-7	CASKPGLASSYEQYF	TGTGCCAGCAAACCCGGACTAGCGAGCTCCTACGAGCAGTACTTC
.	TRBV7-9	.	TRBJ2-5	CASSFTAEPQETQYF	TGTGCCAGCAGCTTTACAGCGGAGCCCCAAGAGACCCAGTACTTC
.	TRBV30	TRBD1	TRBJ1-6	CAWQSLAGTGSDSPLHF	TGTGCCTGGCAATCTCTTGCCGGGACAGGGAGTGATTCACCCCTCCACTTT
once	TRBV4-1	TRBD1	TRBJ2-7	CASSLETGLSYEQYF	TGCGCCAGCAGCCTAGAGACAGGGCTCTCCTACGAGCAGTACTTC
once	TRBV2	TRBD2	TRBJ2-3	CASHLAGASDTQYF	TGTGCCAGCCACCTAGCGGGAGCGTCGGATACGCAGTATTTT
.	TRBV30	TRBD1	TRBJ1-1	CAWRQGVAAEAFF	TGTGCCTGGAGACAGGGGGTCGCGGCTGAAGCTTTCTTT
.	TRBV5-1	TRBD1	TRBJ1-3	CASSLVGTGAFAGNTIYF	TGCGCCAGCAGCTTGGTTGGGACAGGGGCTTTTGCGGGAAACACCATATATTTT
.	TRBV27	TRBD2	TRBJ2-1	CASWAWRESGDEQFF	TGTGCCAGCTGGGCGTGGCGGGAGAGCGGGGATGAGCAGTTCTTC
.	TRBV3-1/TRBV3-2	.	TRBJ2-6	CASSQAGSTGPGANVLTF	TGTGCCAGCAGCCAAGCTGGCTCGACAGGCCCTGGGGCCAACGTCCTGACTTTC
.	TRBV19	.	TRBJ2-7	CASREYGGPSYEQYF	TGTGCCAGTAGGGAATACGGGGGGCCCTCCTACGAGCAGTACTTC
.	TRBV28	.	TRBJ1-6	CASTGQFPSPLHF	TGTGCCAGCACCGGACAGTTTCCTTCACCCCTCCACTTT
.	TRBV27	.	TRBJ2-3	CASWGLSTDTQYF	TGTGCCAGCTGGGGACTGAGCACAGATACGCAGTATTTT